These 27 T cell receptor beta chains came from one sample sequenced in a study of T cell responses to AZD1222 COVID-19 vaccine. Profiled with immunoSEQ multiplex PCR; TCRdb holds only in-frame clones, not every one. The sample has some 150,000 clones, approximately 93% seen once. The material sequenced was peripheral blood, taken on day 0 of MenACWY control vaccination. These receptors all stem from an adult in good health.

The chain has TRBV28 and TRBJ2-7; D is perhaps TRBD1 (7 bases). Trimming pared 5 bases from V and 3 bases from J, leaving 17 bases between. The length of the CDR3 is 15 residues. In germline, CDR1 is MDHEN, CDR2 SYDVKM. In DNA form, the CDR3 reads TGTGCCAGCAGTGACGGAGGGGACAGAGACTACGAGCAGTACTTC. The encoded protein is CASSDGGDRDYEQYF.

V gene TRBV19 combines with J gene TRBJ1-1; no clear D. The V gene lost 3 bases and the J gene lost 4 bases, with 9 bases spanning the gap. Looked up from germline, CDR1 is LNHDA and CDR2 is SQIVND (reference sequence). The CDR3 has 13 residues. This CDR3 reads CASSIRAGTEAFF. The CDR3, as DNA: TGTGCCAGTAGTATTAGGGCTGGCACTGAAGCTTTCTTT. Combining the CDR3 with reference TRBV19 and TRBJ1-1 gives the whole variable domain DGGITQSPKYLFRKEGQNVTLSCEQNLNHDAMYWYRQDPGQGLRLIYYSQIVNDFQKGDIAEGYSVSREKKESFPLTVTSAQKNPTAFYLCASSIRAGTEAFFGQGTRLTVV.

The chain recombines TRBV3-1 (or the pseudogene TRBV3-2) with TRBJ1-4; TRBD1 might be the D (6 bases). Trimming pared 5 bases from V and 3 bases from J, leaving 13 bases between. The CDR3 is 15 amino acids. Looked up from germline, CDR1 is LGHDT and CDR2 is YNNKEL (reference sequence). The CDR3 here is CASSFRGVANEKLFF. CDR3 sequence (DNA): TGTGCCAGCAGCTTTAGGGGGGTTGCTAATGAAAAACTGTTTTTT.

This chain joins TRBV13 and TRBJ1-1, with D possibly matching TRBD1 (6 bases). With 5 bases removed from V and 1 base from J, the gap between germline ends came to 14 bases. CDR1 PRHDT and CDR2 FYEKMQ come from the germline V gene (reference sequence). CDR3 length: 15 amino acids. The CDR3 loop is CASSPGSGANTEAFF. The DNA of the CDR3 is TGTGCCAGCAGCCCAGGGTCAGGGGCGAACACTGAAGCTTTCTTT. The full variable domain, in which reference TRBV13 and TRBJ1-1 provide the parts outside the CDR3, is AAGVIQSPRHLIKEKRETATLKCYPIPRHDTVYWYQQGPGQDPQFLISFYEKMQSDKGSIPDRFSAQQFSDYHSELNMSSLELGDSALYFCASSPGSGANTEAFFGQGTRLTVV.

The chain employs TRBV7-2 and TRBJ2-7, with a tentative D call TRBD1 (5 bases). Trimming took off 5 bases at V and 5 bases at J, with 16 bases between the two ends. CDR3 length equals 14 residues. Looked up from germline, CDR1 is SGHTA and CDR2 is FQGNSA. The CDR3 sequence is CASSRWQGDHEQYF. The CDR3 region has the DNA TGTGCCAGCAGCCGTTGGCAGGGTGACCACGAGCAGTACTTC.

The chain recombines TRBV30 with TRBJ1-4; possibly TRBD1 for D (6 bases). This CDR3 has 11 residues. Germline V gene sequence: CDR1 GTSNPN, CDR2 SVGIG (reference sequence). The CDR3 is CAGWGPGKLFF. In DNA form, the CDR3 reads TGTGCTGGATGGGGGCCCGGGAAACTGTTTTTT. The full variable domain, with the rest looked up from reference TRBV30 and TRBJ1-4, is SQTIHQWPATLVQPVGSPLSLECTVEGTSNPNLYWYRQAAGRGLQLLFYSVGIGQISSEVPQNLSASRPQDRQFILSSKKLLLSDSGFYLCAGWGPGKLFFGSGTQLSVL.

The chain joins TRBV7-8 to TRBJ1-3, with no clear D. This CDR3 contains 17 residues. V lost 5 bases and J 1 base, leaving 18 bases between the germline ends. From germline, CDR1 is SGHVS and CDR2 FQNEAQ. The DNA for the CDR3 is TGTGCCAGCAGCCCAGAGGCGGGCTTGGTTTCTGGAAACACCATATATTTT. Protein sequence: CASSPEAGLVSGNTIYF. The variable domain in full, completed from reference TRBV7-8 and TRBJ1-3, reads GAGVSQSPRYKVAKRGQDVALRCDPISGHVSLFWYQQALGQGPEFLTYFQNEAQLDKSGLPSDRFFAERPEGSVSTLKIQRTQQEDSAVYLCASSPEAGLVSGNTIYFGEGSWLTVV.

The chain recombines TRBV2 with TRBJ2-7; no definite D call. Germline values: CDR1 SNHLY, CDR2 FYNNEI. This CDR3 is built from 15 residues. V was trimmed by 4 bases and J by 2 bases, leaving 15 bases between them. The CDR3 here is CASSVQPAITYEQYF. CDR3 in DNA: TGTGCCAGCAGTGTCCAGCCAGCGATAACCTACGAGCAGTACTTC. Looking up the rest from reference TRBV2 and TRBJ2-7 gives the full variable domain: EPEVTQTPSHQVTQMGQEVILRCVPISNHLYFYWYRQILGQKVEFLVSFYNNEISEKSEIFDDQFSVERPDGSNFTLKIRSTKLEDSAMYFCASSVQPAITYEQYFGPGTRLTVT.

This rearrangement joins TRBV9 to TRBJ1-1; weak D call: TRBD1 (6 bases). CDR1 and CDR2 from the germline V gene are SGDLS and YYNGEE. The V gene lost 0 bases and the J gene lost 1 base, with 7 bases spanning the gap. The CDR3 consists of 14 residues. The CDR3 here is CASSVAGQNTEAFF. In DNA, the CDR3 is TGTGCCAGCAGCGTAGCGGGACAGAACACTGAAGCTTTCTTT.

The chain links TRBV19 to TRBJ2-2, with TRBD1 matching 9 bases. Germline V gives CDR1 LNHDA, CDR2 SQIVND (reference sequence). CDR3 length equals 14 residues. The junction had 3 bases not matched to a gene; V was cut back by 5 bases and J by 5 bases. CDR3 residues: CASSYRGLTGELFF. The CDR3 region has the DNA TGTGCCAGTAGTTACAGGGGGCTTACCGGGGAGCTGTTTTTT.

This chain connects TRBV7-3 to TRBJ1-2; D unresolved. Germline values: CDR1 SGHTA, CDR2 FQGTGA. V was trimmed by 4 bases and J by 8 bases, leaving 17 bases between them. The CDR3 is made up of 14 amino acids. The CDR3 sequence is CASSSDGSRRGYTF. The CDR3 bases are TGTGCCAGCAGCTCCGACGGGTCAAGACGGGGCTACACCTTC.

The chain employs TRBV4-3 and TRBJ2-2; no firm D call. The germline V gene encodes CDR1 LGHNA and CDR2 YSLEER. The CDR3 totals 15 residues. V was pared by 0 bases and J by 4 bases, with 9 bases between. CDR3 protein: CASSQDSGITGELFF. The DNA for the CDR3 is TGCGCCAGCAGCCAAGATTCTGGGATCACCGGGGAGCTGTTTTTT.

The V and J genes are TRBV20-1 and TRBJ1-1; tentative D call: TRBD1 (5 bases). The CDR3 is 15 amino acids. In germline, CDR1 is DFQATT, CDR2 SNEGSKA (reference sequence). Trimming cost V 3 bases and J 1 base, with 15 bases left between them. In nucleotides, the CDR3 is TGCAGTGCTAGTGGGGGATGGACCGAGAACACTGAAGCTTTCTTT. Translation: CSASGGWTENTEAFF.

This clone appeared many times. The CDR3 loop reads CASSPAVRGTLHF. The CDR3 DNA follows: TGTGCCAGCAGCCCTGCGGTCCGGGGGACCCTCCACTTT. The chain couples TRBV9 to TRBJ1-6, with D tentatively TRBD1 (5 bases). The V gene lost 4 bases and the J gene lost 14 bases, with 16 bases spanning the gap. Germline assignment: CDR1 SGDLS and CDR2 YYNGEE. This CDR3 has 13 amino acids.

This chain connects TRBV19 to TRBJ1-2; TRBD1 might be the D (5 bases). The CDR3 covers 15 residues. CDR1 is LNHDA and CDR2 is SQIVND in the germline V gene (reference sequence). V was clipped by 7 bases and J by 4 bases, with 19 bases between them. CDR3 loop: CASTPGPGLAYGYTF. The CDR3 DNA sequence: TGTGCCAGTACCCCAGGGCCCGGCCTGGCCTATGGCTACACCTTC.

V and J are TRBV4-1 and TRBJ2-1; D possibly corresponds to TRBD2 (5 bases). The CDR3 contains 14 residues. CDR1 and CDR2 (germline): MGHRA, YSYEKL. V lost 4 bases and J 1 base, leaving 8 bases between the germline ends. The CDR3 DNA follows: TGCGCCAGCAGCCCCCGAGGGTCCTACAATGAGCAGTTCTTC. It specifies CASSPRGSYNEQFF.

The V gene is TRBV7-2, the J gene TRBJ2-7; D possibly corresponds to TRBD2 (6 bases). This CDR3 is built from 14 residues. The V end was cut by 1 base, the J end by 6 bases, with 13 bases between. Germline V gene sequence: CDR1 SGHTA, CDR2 FQGNSA. CDR3 region: CASSLERGLREQYF. The CDR3, as DNA: TGTGCCAGCAGCTTAGAACGGGGGTTGCGCGAGCAGTACTTC.

The CDR3 DNA is TGTGCCAGCAGTGAAGGGACAAATCAGCCCCAGCATTTT. Protein sequence: CASSEGTNQPQHF. The rearrangement uses TRBV6-1 and TRBJ1-5; TRBD1 is a possible D gene (5 bases). The CDR3 length is 13 residues. Germline CDR1 is MNHNS and CDR2 is SASEGT. With 1 base removed from V and 4 bases from J, the gap between germline ends came to 5 bases.

In nucleotides, the CDR3 is TGTGCCAGCAGCCGGGACAGGGGCTACGAGCAGTACTTC. Translated: CASSRDRGYEQYF. The V gene is TRBV7-6, the J gene TRBJ2-7, with TRBD1 matching 10 bases. The CDR3 sequence is 13 residues long. Looked up from germline, CDR1 is SGHVS and CDR2 is FNYEAQ. V lost 5 bases, J lost 3 bases, and 1 base stayed unmatched.

The V gene is TRBV28, the J gene TRBJ2-7; D gene uncertain. The V and J ends lost 5 bases and 4 bases respectively, with 12 bases between them. CDR3 length equals 13 residues. Germline lookup yields CDR1 MDHEN and CDR2 SYDVKM. The chain's CDR3 is CASSALDQYEQYF. CDR3 in DNA: TGTGCCAGCAGTGCCCTGGACCAGTACGAGCAGTACTTC.

The V call is TRBV13, the J call TRBJ1-2, with 7 positions matching TRBD1. Looked up from germline, CDR1 is PRHDT and CDR2 is FYEKMQ (reference sequence). V dropped 6 bases and J dropped 8; count of bases not matched to a gene: 12. The CDR3 spans 14 residues. CDR3 bases: TGTGCCAGCAGGGAAGGGGGCACTCGGCGGGGCTACACCTTC. Protein product: CASREGGTRRGYTF.

The chain uses TRBV25-1 and TRBJ1-1; D unclear. The germline V gene has CDR1 MGHDK and CDR2 SYGVNS. Trimming removed 6 bases from V and 4 bases from J, with 12 bases in between. The CDR3 has 13 residues. CDR3 residues: CASSPVTGTEAFF. CDR3 DNA: TGTGCCAGCAGCCCGGTAACGGGCACTGAAGCTTTCTTT.

DNA of the CDR3: TGCGCCAGCAGTGGCAGGGTGGGGGAAAAACTGTTTTTT. Residues: CASSGRVGEKLFF. The chain uses TRBV4-3 and TRBJ1-4; a weak D match, TRBD1 (5 bases). Germline V gives CDR1 LGHNA, CDR2 YSLEER. This CDR3 has 13 residues. V was shortened by 6 bases and J by 8 bases, with 13 bases between the two germline ends.

This chain links TRBV4-2 with TRBJ1-4; D unclear. The CDR3 is 16 amino acids. The V end lost 2 bases, the J end lost 0 bases, and 10 bases lay between the germline ends. Germline V lookup: CDR1 LGHNA, CDR2 YNFKEQ. The CDR3 DNA is TGTGCCAGCAGCCAACAAGCCCACACAACTAATGAAAAACTGTTTTTT. This encodes CASSQQAHTTNEKLFF.

The chain links TRBV30 to TRBJ2-2; 13 bases align to TRBD2. The germline CDR1 and CDR2 sequences are GTSNPN and SVGIG (reference sequence). The CDR3 has 17 residues. The trim removed 2 bases at V and 7 bases at J, leaving 10 bases unmatched. This CDR3 is CAWSIHRTSGSHGELFF. DNA of the CDR3: TGTGCCTGGAGTATTCACCGGACTAGCGGGAGTCACGGGGAGCTGTTTTTT.

This rearrangement joins TRBV7-3 to TRBJ2-5; TRBD1 aligns across 8 bases. The ends lost 6 bases at V and 3 bases at J; junction bases unmatched: 6. Per the germline V gene, CDR1 is SGHTA and CDR2 is FQGTGA. CDR3 length equals 14 residues. The chain's CDR3 is CASSRTGREETQYF. The CDR3 nucleotides read TGTGCCAGCAGTAGGACAGGGAGAGAAGAGACCCAGTACTTC.

J is TRBJ1-4 and V is TRBV2; D call uncertain. V lost 2 bases to trimming and J lost 8 bases, with 9 bases between them. The V gene's germline CDR1 is SNHLY and CDR2 FYNNEI. The CDR3 is 13 amino acids. CDR3 sequence: CASSERTHEKLFF. The CDR3 coding sequence is TGTGCCAGCAGTGAAAGAACCCACGAAAAACTGTTTTTT.